One sample yielded the 20 T cell receptor beta chains listed below, sequenced in a study of cytomegalovirus exposure and HLA in healthy donors (dated by TCRdb to the late 2010s). The library was obtained by the immunoSEQ multiplex PCR assay. This immuneACCESS table, as held by TCRdb, lists in-frame sequences with V and J called but not all clones. Of the missing ones, under half trace to an unresolved V gene in checked studies; the others have no known cause. Present in this sample are about 120,000 clones, roughly 88% of which were seen just once. The ten largest clones take up less than 2% of the sample. The sample consisted of PBMCs. The source of these receptors is a young man in good health and CMV-seronegative.

The rearrangement uses TRBV27 and TRBJ2-4; TRBD1 might be the D (5 bases). The germline V and J ends were trimmed by 5 bases and 7 bases, with 15 bases remaining between them. CDR1 and CDR2 from the germline V gene are MNHEY and SMNVEV (reference sequence). The length of the CDR3 is 14 residues. As DNA, the CDR3 is TGTGCCAGCAGTGACCCAGGGCTAGACAACATTCAGTACTTC. Translating gives CASSDPGLDNIQYF.

This clone was observed a single time. The chain recombines TRBV11-2 with TRBJ2-1, with 13 bases that match TRBD2. Germline CDR1 reads SGHAT; CDR2 reads FQNNGV. The CDR3 loop spans 16 amino acids. J lost 6 bases, V lost 4 bases, and 6 bases had no gene match. The CDR3 protein is CASSSAGTSGVNEQFF. CDR3 DNA sequence: TGTGCCAGCAGCTCGGCCGGGACTAGCGGGGTCAATGAGCAGTTCTTC.

The chain combines TRBV9 with TRBJ2-5, with D possibly being TRBD1 (7 bases). The CDR3 loop spans 16 amino acids. Deletions cut 4 bases from V and 5 bases from J, with 21 bases between. Germline V lookup: CDR1 SGDLS, CDR2 YYNGEE. In DNA form, the CDR3 reads TGTGCCAGCAGCCTGGCGGGAAGGGGGCCTATTGAGACCCAGTACTTC. Its translation is CASSLAGRGPIETQYF.

This clone was counted between two and nine times. The chain joins TRBV2 to TRBJ1-2, with unresolved D. The CDR3 is 11 residues long. The ends were cut back, 6 bases at V and 3 bases at J, with 5 bases in the middle. Germline CDR1 reads SNHLY; CDR2 reads FYNNEI. CDR3 sequence: CASRADYGYTF. Here the CDR3 DNA reads TGTGCCAGCAGGGCGGACTATGGCTACACCTTC.

The chain uses TRBV19 and TRBJ2-1; weak D call: TRBD1 (6 bases). Germline assignment: CDR1 LNHDA and CDR2 SQIVND (reference sequence). This CDR3 contains 23 residues. The V end lost 6 bases, the J end lost 0 bases, and 36 bases lay between the germline ends. The CDR3 DNA reads TGTGCCAGTAGCTGGCTCCGGGACACCAGCGCCGCAGCCGCCTCTCACTCCTACAATGAGCAGTTCTTC. Protein sequence: CASSWLRDTSAAAASHSYNEQFF.

This clone was found a few times. The chain employs TRBV7-8 and TRBJ1-2; TRBD1 matches 7 bases. The CDR3 has 14 residues. In germline, CDR1 is SGHVS, CDR2 FQNEAQ. V lost 5 bases, J lost 6 bases, and 9 bases stayed unmatched. Written as DNA, the CDR3 is TGTGCCAGCAGCCCAGGGGACAGATTGGATGGCTACACCTTC. It yields the protein CASSPGDRLDGYTF. The full variable domain, in which reference TRBV7-8 and TRBJ1-2 provide the parts outside the CDR3, is GAGVSQSPRYKVAKRGQDVALRCDPISGHVSLFWYQQALGQGPEFLTYFQNEAQLDKSGLPSDRFFAERPEGSVSTLKIQRTQQEDSAVYLCASSPGDRLDGYTFGSGTRLTVV.

V usage is TRBV10-3 and J usage is TRBJ2-1, with 8 nucleotides matching TRBD2. The CDR3 sequence is 15 residues long. Germline V lookup: CDR1 ENHRY, CDR2 SYGVKD. Losses at the gene ends were 10 bases for V and 0 bases for J; bases not matched to a gene: 8. The CDR3 spells CASSTGTSSYNEQFF. For the CDR3, the DNA is TGTGCCAGCTCAACAGGGACTAGCTCCTACAATGAGCAGTTCTTC.

The chain links TRBV2 to TRBJ2-7, with 10 bases that match TRBD1. In germline, CDR1 is SNHLY, CDR2 FYNNEI. With V trimmed by 10 bases and J by 4 bases, 7 bases remained unmatched. This CDR3 comprises 13 residues. CDR3 sequence reads: CATATGGAYEQYF. In nucleotides, the CDR3 is TGTGCCACCGCGACAGGGGGCGCGTACGAGCAGTACTTC.

The chain links TRBV6-5 to TRBJ1-4; 10 bases are a match to TRBD1. Unmatched junction bases numbered 2, after V lost 2 bases and J lost 5 bases. Looked up from germline, CDR1 is MNHEY and CDR2 is SVGAGI. The CDR3 sequence is 15 residues long. The CDR3 loop reads CASSYTTGGNEKLFF. For the CDR3, the DNA is TGTGCCAGCAGTTACACGACAGGGGGCAATGAAAAACTGTTTTTT.

This clone appeared a single time. The chain links TRBV18 to TRBJ1-4; D not resolved. CDR3 length equals 16 residues. Trimming shortened V by 3 bases and J by 7 bases, and 18 bases separated the two germline ends. Germline CDR1 and CDR2: KGHSH and LQKENI. As DNA, the CDR3 is TGTGCCAGCTCACCTCTACCGAGGGTAGTGGGTGAAAAACTGTTTTTT. This encodes CASSPLPRVVGEKLFF.

This clone showed up just once. The V and J genes are TRBV2 and TRBJ2-5; 8 positions agree with TRBD1. The CDR3 is made up of 14 amino acids. After removal of 4 bases from V and 4 bases from J, the junction contained 5 bases not matched to a gene. The germline V gene has CDR1 SNHLY and CDR2 FYNNEI. CDR3 sequence reads: CASSATTGAETQYF. The CDR3 DNA follows: TGTGCCAGCAGTGCCACGACAGGGGCAGAGACCCAGTACTTC.

The chain couples TRBV5-6 to TRBJ2-3, with a possible D match to TRBD2 (6 bases). V lost 0 bases and J lost 5, with 13 bases in between. There are 15 residues in the CDR3. CDR1 is SGHDT, CDR2 YYEEEE, per germline. CDR3 protein: CASSLVQGLVDTQYF. The CDR3 DNA reads TGTGCCAGCAGCTTGGTTCAGGGACTGGTAGATACGCAGTATTTT.

The CDR3 coding sequence is TGTGCCAGTAGTATATGGCTAGCGGGAGTTGAAGAGCAGTACTTC. It is translated as CASSIWLAGVEEQYF. The chain joins TRBV19 to TRBJ2-7, with TRBD2 matching 10 bases. Losses at the gene ends were 2 bases for V and 7 bases for J; bases not matched to a gene: 8. Germline CDR1 is LNHDA and CDR2 is SQIVND (reference sequence). The CDR3 loop spans 15 amino acids.

The CDR3 coding sequence is TGTGCCAGCAGGAGAAAGGGGTACAACTATGGCTACACCTTC. Its translation: CASRRKGYNYGYTF. The genes are TRBV6-5 and TRBJ1-2, with a weak D call TRBD1 (5 bases). Trimming removed 6 bases at V and 2 bases at J, with 13 bases between. Germline lookup yields CDR1 MNHEY and CDR2 SVGAGI. CDR3 length: 14 amino acids.

The chain carries TRBV4-3 and TRBJ1-2, with D unclear. This CDR3 is built from 13 residues. The V and J ends lost 2 bases and 6 bases respectively, with 10 bases between them. Germline V gives CDR1 LGHNA, CDR2 YSLEER. CDR3 residues: CASSQFRTDGYTF. The CDR3 DNA follows: TGCGCCAGCAGCCAATTCCGGACTGATGGCTACACCTTC.

The chain uses TRBV9 and TRBJ2-7, with D tentatively TRBD2 (6 bases). Trimming stripped 2 bases from V and 0 bases from J, with 6 bases between. Germline CDR1 SGDLS, CDR2 YYNGEE. The CDR3 covers 13 residues. CDR3 residues: CASSVGGSYEQYF. CDR3 sequence (DNA): TGTGCCAGCAGCGTGGGGGGCTCCTACGAGCAGTACTTC.

The chain links TRBV4-2 to TRBJ1-2, with 7 bases that match TRBD1. The CDR3 loop spans 16 amino acids. The V segment lost 2 bases and the J segment 7 bases; nucleotides outside the gene matches: 13. CDR1 is LGHNA and CDR2 is YNFKEQ in the germline V gene. The CDR3 DNA reads TGTGCCAGCAGCCAAATAGGGGGCGTTTGGTTGAGTGGCTACACCTTC. Its protein is CASSQIGGVWLSGYTF.

V and J are TRBV7-2 and TRBJ2-7, with 11 bases aligning to TRBD1. The V gene's germline CDR1 is SGHTA and CDR2 FQGNSA. Trimming at V came to 7 bases and at J to 5 bases, leaving 10 bases not matched to a gene. This CDR3 has 15 residues. The CDR3 region is CASTFSRTGGHEQYF. As DNA, the CDR3 is TGTGCCAGCACCTTTTCCCGGACAGGGGGCCACGAGCAGTACTTC. The full variable domain, rest sourced from reference TRBV7-2 and TRBJ2-7, is GAGVSQSPSNKVTEKGKDVELRCDPISGHTALYWYRQSLGQGLEFLIYFQGNSAPDKSGLPSDRFSAERTGGSVSTLTIQRTQQEDSAVYLCASTFSRTGGHEQYFGPGTRLTVT.

V usage is TRBV2 and J usage is TRBJ2-5, with TRBD2 matching over 8 bases. With 1 base clipped from V and 1 base from J, the junction kept 5 bases outside the gene matches. The CDR3 is 16 amino acids. Germline V gene sequence: CDR1 SNHLY, CDR2 FYNNEI. The CDR3 region has the DNA TGTGCCAGCAGTGAAGAAAGCGGGAGAATCCAAGAGACCCAGTACTTC. This translates into CASSEESGRIQETQYF.

The chain uses TRBV28 and TRBJ1-5; perhaps TRBD1 as D (5 bases). The CDR3 totals 14 residues. Germline CDR1 reads MDHEN; CDR2 reads SYDVKM. The germline V and J ends were trimmed by 5 bases and 2 bases, with 10 bases remaining between them. The CDR3 DNA is TGTGCCAGCAGTAGCCCCAGGGGCAATCAGCCCCAGCATTTT. Its translation: CASSSPRGNQPQHF.